The 14 T cell receptor beta chains below were found in one sample sequenced in a study of cytomegalovirus exposure and HLA in healthy donors. This table comes from immunoSEQ multiplex PCR, and its TCRdb copy is limited to in-frame clones, with some not included. The repertoire holds 130,000 or so clones, roughly 91% seen once, with around 3.5% in the top ten. The sequenced material came from PBMCs. The receptors derive from a man aged 25-40 years in good health and CMV-seronegative.

The table lists this clone with a count of one. The V and J genes are TRBV6-1 and TRBJ1-2, with D possibly matching TRBD1 (5 bases). Germline V lookup: CDR1 MNHNS, CDR2 SASEGT. The CDR3 has 17 amino acids. The germline V and J ends were trimmed by 2 bases and 5 bases, with 21 bases remaining between them. The CDR3 nucleotides are TGTGCCAGCAGTGAAAGGAAACAGGTTCGCGTGCTATATGGCTACACCTTC. Amino acids: CASSERKQVRVLYGYTF.

V gene TRBV27 combines with J gene TRBJ1-4, with D hard to call. Germline V gives CDR1 MNHEY, CDR2 SMNVEV (reference sequence). Trimming took off 6 bases at V and 5 bases at J, with 19 bases between the two ends. The CDR3 is made up of 16 amino acids. The CDR3 protein is CASSRSPIRVNEKLFF. The CDR3 DNA reads as TGTGCCAGCAGCCGTTCCCCCATTCGGGTAAATGAAAAACTGTTTTTT.

The chain carries TRBV4-3 and TRBJ1-2, with D tentatively TRBD1 (5 bases). Germline CDR1 is LGHNA and CDR2 is YSLEER. The CDR3 has 14 amino acids. V lost 1 base to trimming and J lost 6 bases, with 12 bases between them. DNA for the CDR3: TGCGCCAGCAGCCAAGGCGGGACCGGGAATGGCTACACCTTC. This codes for CASSQGGTGNGYTF.

The rearrangement joins TRBV5-6 to TRBJ2-7, with 8 bases aligning to TRBD1. CDR3 length: 15 residues. The trim removed 2 bases at V and 2 bases at J, leaving 6 bases unmatched. The germline gives CDR1 SGHDT, CDR2 YYEEEE. As DNA, the CDR3 is TGTGCCAGCAGCTTCCGGGACAGGATTACCTACGAGCAGTACTTC. It encodes CASSFRDRITYEQYF. Together with reference TRBV5-6 and TRBJ2-7, the CDR3 gives the full variable domain: DAGVTQSPTHLIKTRGQQVTLRCSPKSGHDTVSWYQQALGQGPQFIFQYYEEEERQRGNFPDRFSGHQFPNYSSELNVNALLLGDSALYLCASSFRDRITYEQYFGPGTRLTVT.

CDR3 amino acids: CASSRTIYPGELFF. Written as DNA, the CDR3 is TGTGCCAGCAGTAGGACTATTTACCCCGGGGAGCTGTTTTTT. The rearrangement uses TRBV11-2 and TRBJ2-2; D may be TRBD2 (6 bases). This CDR3 contains 14 residues. Trimming took 6 bases from V and 6 from J, leaving 14 bases between them. Germline CDR1 reads SGHAT; CDR2 reads FQNNGV.

The V gene is TRBV15, the J gene TRBJ1-1; a possible D gene is TRBD1 (6 bases). Trimming cost V 7 bases and J 0 bases, with 15 bases left between them. This CDR3 is built from 15 residues. Germline-derived CDR1 and CDR2 are LNHNV and YYDKDF (reference sequence). Here the CDR3 reads CATTHPGTLNTEAFF. As DNA, the CDR3 is TGTGCCACCACCCACCCCGGGACACTGAACACTGAAGCTTTCTTT. Full variable domain (outside the CDR3, taken from reference TRBV15 and TRBJ1-1): DAMVIQNPRYQVTQFGKPVTLSCSQTLNHNVMYWYQQKSSQAPKLLFHYYDKDFNNEADTPDNFQSRRPNTSFCFLDIRSPGLGDTAMYLCATTHPGTLNTEAFFGQGTRLTVV.

The gene calls are TRBV11-1 and TRBJ1-1; 8 bases fit TRBD1. Unmatched junction bases numbered 12, after V lost 5 bases and J lost 7 bases. The germline CDR1 and CDR2 sequences are SGHAT and FQDESV (reference sequence). The CDR3 extends over 15 amino acids. CDR3 in amino acids: CASSKAGTGIYEAFF. As DNA, the CDR3 is TGTGCCAGCAGCAAAGCCGGGACAGGTATTTATGAAGCTTTCTTT.

In this sample, this clone turned up a few times. The rearrangement joins TRBV6-1 to TRBJ1-1, with TRBD1 as a possible D gene (5 bases). The V gene's germline CDR1 is MNHNS and CDR2 SASEGT. The V gene lost 1 base and the J gene lost 4 bases, with 13 bases spanning the gap. The CDR3 totals 15 residues. The CDR3 spells CASSEDSQGGTEAFF. CDR3 nucleotides: TGTGCCAGCAGTGAAGATAGTCAGGGTGGCACTGAAGCTTTCTTT.

The chain carries TRBV7-6 and TRBJ1-4; TRBD1 matches at 9 bases. The V segment lost 3 bases and the J segment 6 bases; nucleotides outside the gene matches: 2. The CDR3 runs to 14 residues. The germline V gene encodes CDR1 SGHVS and CDR2 FNYEAQ. DNA for the CDR3: TGTGCCAGCAGCTTGGGACAGGGATATGAAAAACTGTTTTTT. Translated, it gives CASSLGQGYEKLFF.

This clone was recorded only once. The chain combines TRBV5-6 with TRBJ1-1; D may be TRBD1 (6 bases). The ends were cut back, 0 bases at V and 7 bases at J, with 22 bases in the middle. The length of the CDR3 is 17 residues. From germline, CDR1 is SGHDT and CDR2 YYEEEE. CDR3 amino acids: CASSLGLTGLQSGEAFF. CDR3 nucleotide sequence: TGTGCCAGCAGCTTGGGCCTTACAGGGCTCCAGTCGGGTGAAGCTTTCTTT. The whole variable domain, remainder taken from reference TRBV5-6 and TRBJ1-1, is DAGVTQSPTHLIKTRGQQVTLRCSPKSGHDTVSWYQQALGQGPQFIFQYYEEEERQRGNFPDRFSGHQFPNYSSELNVNALLLGDSALYLCASSLGLTGLQSGEAFFGQGTRLTVV.

The chain combines TRBV15 with TRBJ1-2; D gene ambiguous. Germline assignment: CDR1 LNHNV and CDR2 YYDKDF (reference sequence). V lost 10 bases to trimming and J lost 8 bases, with 8 bases between them. The CDR3 contains 9 residues. The CDR3 spells CANSKGYTF. The CDR3 nucleotides are TGTGCCAACTCTAAGGGCTACACCTTC.

The chain links TRBV2 to TRBJ2-7; D call uncertain. Trimming removed 6 bases at V and 6 bases at J, with 9 bases between. Germline V gene lookup returns CDR1 SNHLY and CDR2 FYNNEI. The CDR3 is made up of 11 amino acids. This CDR3 is CASSYTVEQYF. CDR3 coding DNA: TGTGCCAGCAGCTATACGGTCGAGCAGTACTTC.

The chain employs TRBV28 and TRBJ1-5; tentatively, D is TRBD1 (5 bases). Trimming removed 7 bases at V and 10 bases at J, with 14 bases between. Germline CDR1 MDHEN, CDR2 SYDVKM. The CDR3 length is 12 residues. CDR3 region: CASNQGHLPQHF. CDR3 DNA sequence: TGTGCCAGCAACCAGGGCCACCTTCCCCAGCATTTT.

V and J are TRBV7-9 and TRBJ2-5, with 10 bases aligning to TRBD1. The germline V gene encodes CDR1 SEHNR and CDR2 FQNEAQ (reference sequence). This CDR3 contains 16 residues. The trim removed 4 bases at V and 2 bases at J, leaving 7 bases unmatched. CDR3 DNA sequence: TGTGCCAGCAGCTCGGGACAGGGGACCACGCAAGAGACCCAGTACTTC. The encoded protein is CASSSGQGTTQETQYF.